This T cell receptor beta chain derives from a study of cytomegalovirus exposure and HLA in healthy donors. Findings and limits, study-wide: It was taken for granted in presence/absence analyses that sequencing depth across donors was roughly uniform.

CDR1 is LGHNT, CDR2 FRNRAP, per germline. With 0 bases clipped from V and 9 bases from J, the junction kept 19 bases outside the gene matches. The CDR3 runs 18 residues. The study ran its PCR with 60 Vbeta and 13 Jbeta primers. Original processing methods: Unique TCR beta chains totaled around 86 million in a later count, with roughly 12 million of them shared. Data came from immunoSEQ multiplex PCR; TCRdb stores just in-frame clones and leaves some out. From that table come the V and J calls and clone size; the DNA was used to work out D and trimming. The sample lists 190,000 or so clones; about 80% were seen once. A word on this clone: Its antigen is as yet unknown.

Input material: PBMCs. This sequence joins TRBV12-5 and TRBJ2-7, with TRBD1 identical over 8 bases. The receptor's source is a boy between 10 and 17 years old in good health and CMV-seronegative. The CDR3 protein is CASGLVVTGGPTGGVQYF. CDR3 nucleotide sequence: TGTGCTAGTGGTTTGGTAGTTACAGGGGGTCCGACTGGAGGTGTGCAGTACTTC. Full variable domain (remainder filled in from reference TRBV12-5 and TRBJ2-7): DARVTQTPRHKVTEMGQEVTMRCQPILGHNTVFWYRQTMMQGLELLAYFRNRAPLDDSGMPKDRFSAEMPDATLATLKIQPSEPRDSAVYFCASGLVVTGGPTGGVQYFGPGTRLTVT.